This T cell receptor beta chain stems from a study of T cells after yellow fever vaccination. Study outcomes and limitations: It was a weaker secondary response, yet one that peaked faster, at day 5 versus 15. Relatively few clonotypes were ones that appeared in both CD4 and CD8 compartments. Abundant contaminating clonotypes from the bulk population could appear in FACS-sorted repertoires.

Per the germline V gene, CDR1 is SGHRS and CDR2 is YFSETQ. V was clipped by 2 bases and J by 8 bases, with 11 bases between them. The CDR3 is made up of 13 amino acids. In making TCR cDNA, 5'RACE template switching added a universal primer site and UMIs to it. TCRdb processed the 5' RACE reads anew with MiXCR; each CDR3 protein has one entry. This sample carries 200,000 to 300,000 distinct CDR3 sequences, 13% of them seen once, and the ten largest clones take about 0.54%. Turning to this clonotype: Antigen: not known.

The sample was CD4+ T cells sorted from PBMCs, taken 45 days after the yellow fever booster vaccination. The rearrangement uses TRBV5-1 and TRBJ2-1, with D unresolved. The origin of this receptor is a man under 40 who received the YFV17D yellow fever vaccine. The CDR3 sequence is CASSFGSGYEQFF. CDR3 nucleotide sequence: TGCGCCAGCAGCTTCGGGTCGGGCTATGAGCAGTTCTTC.